This T cell receptor beta chain was identified during a study of CD8 T cells in Susac syndrome. This clonotype was observed a single time. cDNA came from roughly 0.5 to 1 ug RNA primed by random hexamers. One entry per CDR3 protein, called by TCRdb with MiXCR from the immunoSEQ multiplex PCR reads. This sample yields around 170,000 distinct CDR3 sequences, of which around 95% are seen a single time; 0.098% belongs to the top ten. The CDR3 spans 13 residues. CDR1 is SNHLY, CDR2 FYNNEI, per germline. Trimming pared 3 bases from V and 4 bases from J, leaving 9 bases between. The sample taken for sequencing was CD4+ T cells from PBMCs. This sequence was found in a human donor with Susac syndrome. The chain joins TRBV2 to TRBJ1-1, with D possibly being TRBD1 (5 bases). CDR3 protein: CASSEAGPTEAFF. For the CDR3, the DNA is TGTGCCAGCAGTGAGGCAGGGCCCACTGAAGCTTTCTTT.